This entry is about one T cell receptor beta chain. Antigen: not known. The use of a sample-barcoded 5' primer and a J-beta primer mix characterized a second PCR of roughly 6 to 11 cycles. All samples gave at least 2.5 million CDR3-containing paired-end reads. TCRdb reanalysed the 5' RACE reads using MiXCR and keeps one entry per CDR3 protein. Here the sample spans some 1.5 million distinct CDR3 sequences, 25% to 30% being singletons. The source of the sample is a study of blood T cells in healthy people across ages. The study's findings and limits: Per million T cells, the diversity of TCR beta decreased roughly linearly as age advanced. TCR beta diversity tracked closely with naive T cell percentage.

Total RNA, at least 5.5 micrograms per sample, was extracted from PBMCs. This clonotype was sampled from a woman aged 30 to 39 in good health. Sequencing was carried out using blood.

In nucleotides, the CDR3 is TGTGCCAGCATGTGGGACACTGAAGCTTTCTTT. Its translation is CASMWDTEAFF. This chain links TRBV2 with TRBJ1-1, with unresolved D. Deletions cut 7 bases from V and 3 bases from J, with 6 bases between. The CDR3 totals 11 residues. Germline assignment: CDR1 SNHLY and CDR2 FYNNEI.